One and the same sample provided the 16 T cell receptor beta chains below, sequenced in a study of T cells in tuberculosis. This table comes from immunoSEQ multiplex PCR, and its TCRdb copy is limited to in-frame clones, with some not included. This sample yields under 45,000 clones, of which around 93% are seen a single time; less than 2.5% belongs to the top ten. Time point described: new active TB diagnosis, blood taken before or within 7 days of starting treatment. Sequencing was performed on PBMCs, taken at tuberculosis diagnosis. Receptors were obtained from an adult with tuberculosis.

V is TRBV27 and J is TRBJ2-3; D is perhaps TRBD2 (5 bases). Trimming left V 5 bases short and J 3 bases short, with 18 bases between. The V gene's germline CDR1 is MNHEY and CDR2 SMNVEV (reference sequence). There are 16 residues in the CDR3. The CDR3, as DNA: TGTGCCAGCAGTCTCGGGGTCTCGGCCGGGACAGATACGCAGTATTTT. Protein: CASSLGVSAGTDTQYF.

This chain connects TRBV7-2 to TRBJ2-7; no clear D. This CDR3 is built from 13 residues. The V gene lost 0 bases and the J gene lost 6 bases, with 9 bases spanning the gap. Germline CDR1 and CDR2: SGHTA and FQGNSA. The CDR3 sequence: CASSLAHSSEQYV. The CDR3 DNA follows: TGTGCCAGCAGCTTAGCGCACAGCTCCGAGCAGTACGTC.

The chain joins TRBV30 to TRBJ1-1; TRBD1 might be the D (6 bases). CDR3 length equals 14 residues. Germline values: CDR1 GTSNPN, CDR2 SVGIG (reference sequence). V was clipped by 3 bases and J by 4 bases, with 15 bases between them. The CDR3: CAWRGALRGTEAFF. CDR3 sequence (DNA): TGTGCCTGGAGGGGGGCCCTAAGAGGCACTGAAGCTTTCTTT.

The sample holds a few counts of this clone. The V and J genes are TRBV12-5 and TRBJ1-2; 9 nucleotides align to TRBD1. The CDR3 is 13 amino acids. Per the germline V gene, CDR1 is LGHNT and CDR2 is FRNRAP. The ends lost 3 bases at V and 8 bases at J; junction bases unmatched: 4. The DNA for the CDR3 is TGTGCTAGTGGTTTTGGACAGGGGAACGGCTACACCTTC. It is translated as CASGFGQGNGYTF.

J is TRBJ2-7 and V is TRBV5-5; D not certain. The CDR3 has 10 amino acids. Trimming removed 5 bases from V and 5 bases from J, with 5 bases in between. Germline-derived CDR1 and CDR2 are SGHKS and YYEKEE (reference sequence). Here the CDR3 DNA reads TGTGCCAGCAGTCACAACGAGCAGTACTTC. Its translation is CASSHNEQYF. Based on the CDR3 plus reference TRBV5-5 and TRBJ2-7, the full variable domain is DAGVTQSPTHLIKTRGQQVTLRCSPISGHKSVSWYQQVLGQGPQFIFQYYEKEERGRGNFPDRFSARQFPNYSSELNVNALLLGDSALYLCASSHNEQYFGPGTRLTVT.

The chain combines TRBV7-2 with TRBJ2-7; the match to TRBD2 covers 7 bases. CDR1 is SGHTA, CDR2 FQGNSA, per germline. V lost 4 bases to trimming and J lost 2 bases; unmatched junction nucleotides: 11. This CDR3 has 16 amino acids. The CDR3 reads CASSSSRIAGPYEQYV. CDR3 nucleotides: TGTGCCAGCAGCTCCTCCAGGATAGCGGGCCCCTACGAGCAGTACGTC.

This rearrangement joins TRBV5-1 to TRBJ1-1, with D possibly TRBD1 on 5 matching bases. Germline-derived CDR1 and CDR2 are SGHRS and YFSETQ. V was cut by 6 bases and J by 5 bases, with 20 bases left in between. The CDR3 totals 15 residues. The CDR3: CASTSGGGAGTEAFF. As DNA, the CDR3 is TGCGCCAGCACCTCGGGGGGAGGGGCAGGGACTGAAGCTTTCTTT. The full variable domain, in which reference TRBV5-1 and TRBJ1-1 provide the parts outside the CDR3, is KAGVTQTPRYLIKTRGQQVTLSCSPISGHRSVSWYQQTPGQGLQFLFEYFSETQRNKGNFPGRFSGRQFSNSRSEMNVSTLELGDSALYLCASTSGGGAGTEAFFGQGTRLTVV.

The V and J genes are TRBV25-1 and TRBJ2-3; 7 bases line up with TRBD1. The V gene end was trimmed by 5 bases and the J gene end by 0 bases; junction bases not matched to a gene: 2. The CDR3 is 14 amino acids. Looked up from germline, CDR1 is MGHDK and CDR2 is SYGVNS. DNA of the CDR3: TGTGCCAGCAGTACGACAGGGAGCACAGATACGCAGTATTTT. Protein sequence: CASSTTGSTDTQYF.

The rearrangement uses TRBV19 and TRBJ2-7; 8 nucleotides align to TRBD1. Germline lookup yields CDR1 LNHDA and CDR2 SQIVND (reference sequence). The V and J ends lost 1 base and 2 bases, in that order; junction bases with no gene match: 4. The CDR3 runs 15 residues. The CDR3, as DNA: TGTGCCAGTAGTATAGCCTCGACAGGGGCCTACGAGCAGTACTTC. It encodes CASSIASTGAYEQYF.

The chain combines TRBV7-8 with TRBJ2-7, with D possibly TRBD1 on 5 matching bases. Germline-derived CDR1 and CDR2 are SGHVS and FQNEAQ. The CDR3 is 17 residues long. V was cut by 0 bases and J by 1 base, with 16 bases left in between. The CDR3 sequence is CASSLALGANRSYEQYF. As DNA, the CDR3 is TGTGCCAGCAGCTTAGCTCTAGGGGCGAATAGGTCCTACGAGCAGTACTTC.

The CDR3 nucleotides are TGTGCCAGCAGTCCGGCAGGGCGCCTCACTGAAGCTTTCTTT. This gives the protein CASSPAGRLTEAFF. This sequence joins TRBV6-1 and TRBJ1-1; D possibly corresponds to TRBD1 (5 bases). Germline V gene sequence: CDR1 MNHNS, CDR2 SASEGT. CDR3 length equals 14 residues. Trimming cost V 5 bases and J 4 bases, with 14 bases left between them.

In its sample, this clone was seen a few times. The V and J genes are TRBV14 and TRBJ2-3; D is perhaps TRBD2 (7 bases). CDR1 is SGHDN and CDR2 is FVKESK in the germline V gene. The CDR3 runs 17 residues. Trimming took off 0 bases at V and 6 bases at J, with 19 bases between the two ends. CDR3 loop: CASSQDERWGGRDTQYF. CDR3 bases: TGTGCCAGCAGCCAAGATGAAAGGTGGGGGGGCCGGGATACGCAGTATTTT.

This chain uses TRBV2 with TRBJ1-4; D is unclear. Germline CDR1 is SNHLY and CDR2 is FYNNEI. The CDR3 is 11 amino acids. Trimming took off 8 bases at V and 6 bases at J, with 7 bases between the two ends. The CDR3 region is CASAEDEKLFF. The CDR3 DNA follows: TGTGCCAGCGCCGAGGATGAAAAACTGTTTTTT.

The chain combines TRBV7-2 with TRBJ2-2; 12 nucleotides line up with TRBD1. V gave up 1 base and J gave up 7 bases; unmatched junction bases: 4. The CDR3 is made up of 16 amino acids. The V gene's germline CDR1 is SGHTA and CDR2 FQGNSA. CDR3 sequence reads: CASSLVGQGASGELFF. The CDR3 DNA sequence: TGTGCCAGCAGCTTAGTGGGACAGGGGGCAAGCGGGGAGCTGTTTTTT.

This chain joins TRBV5-1 and TRBJ1-2; a possible D gene is TRBD1 (5 bases). Germline lookup yields CDR1 SGHRS and CDR2 YFSETQ. The CDR3 contains 14 residues. V gave up 0 bases and J gave up 4 bases, with 10 bases separating them. Written as DNA, the CDR3 is TGCGCCAGCAGCTTGGAGTGGGGGGGCTATGGCTACACCTTC. Translating gives CASSLEWGGYGYTF.

This clone was seen just once. The V call is TRBV6-5, the J call TRBJ2-3; tentative D call: TRBD2 (5 bases). Germline assignment: CDR1 MNHEY and CDR2 SVGAGI. Trimming stripped 2 bases from V and 1 base from J, with 13 bases between. This CDR3 region has 16 residues. The CDR3 DNA follows: TGTGCCAGCAGTTACCGAGGGCGCGTCGGCACAGATACGCAGTATTTT. Translation gives CASSYRGRVGTDTQYF.